Detailed here is one T cell receptor beta chain. A junction end diverges from the germline sequence, so it may reflect a read error. The data stem from a study of blood T cell repertoires in COVID-19. Study-wide background: The samples span acute and convalescent COVID-19 from the United States, Italy and Spain.

Authors' analysis steps: From reference gene primer amplification, estimates of nucleated cell counts were derived. Measured with immunoSEQ multiplex PCR; TCRdb has only the in-frame clones, and not every one. V and J calls and clone size come straight from that table; D and trimming were deduced from the DNA. The sample holds about 250,000 clones, around four fifths seen once. The germline CDR1 and CDR2 sequences are SGHTA and FQGNSA. The CDR3 spans 13 residues. This receptor was obtained from a woman in her 70s with acute or convalescent COVID-19. The specimen sequenced was peripheral blood. The chain couples TRBV7-2 to TRBJ1-1; no firm D call. The CDR3 DNA reads TGTGCCAGCAGTTTAGGAGACTACACTGAAGCTTTCTTT. Amino acid sequence: CASSLGDYTEAFF.